The rows below give T cell receptor beta chains drawn from one sample of a study of CD8+CD57+ T cells in acquired aplastic anemia. TCRdb recomputed calls from the reads with MiXCR, one row per CDR3 protein. The sample holds about 210,000 distinct CDR3 sequences, around 32% seen once. The sequenced sample consisted of sorted CD4+, CD8+, or CD8+CD57+ T cells (not recorded which) from PBMCs. All receptors derive from a human donor in good health, serving as a control. Each CDR3 is given with its conserved first and last residue. D genes are given only for firm matches. Clone size is stated in some rows and not others, as once, few, many or a class when expanded.

clone size,V gene,J gene,D gene,CDR3 protein,CDR3 DNA
-,TRBV5-4,TRBJ1-2,-,CASSPEMAANYGYTF,TGTGCCAGCAGCCCCGAAATGGCAGCTAACTATGGCTACACCTTC
many,TRBV20-1,TRBJ2-7,-,CSATRDAYEQYF,TGCAGTGCTACCCGGGACGCCTACGAGCAGTACTTC
-,TRBV15,TRBJ2-5,-,CATSRVSGRLGGETQYF,TGTGCCACCAGCAGAGTTTCAGGTCGCCTGGGCGGAGAGACCCAGTACTTC
few,TRBV29-1,TRBJ2-7,-,CSALDGISTYEQYF,TGCAGCGCCCTCGACGGTATCAGCACCTACGAGCAGTACTTC
many,TRBV10-3,TRBJ2-7,-,CAISESARATYEQYF,TGTGCCATCAGTGAGTCTGCCAGGGCAACCTACGAGCAGTACTTC
-,TRBV3-1,TRBJ2-7,-,CASSRGLLGKSSYEQYF,TGTGCCAGCAGCCGAGGTCTGTTAGGGAAGAGCTCCTACGAGCAGTACTTC
many,TRBV5-1,TRBJ2-7,-,CASRTVVDSYEQYF,TGCGCCAGCAGGACGGTGGTGGACTCCTACGAGCAGTACTTC
few,TRBV11-1,TRBJ2-2,TRBD2,CARQLRRGENTGELFF,TGTGCCAGGCAGCTTAGGCGGGGGGAAAACACCGGGGAGCTGTTTTTT
many,TRBV4-1,TRBJ1-6,-,CASSQGLWNSPLHF,TGCGCCAGCAGCCAAGGGTTGTGGAATTCACCCCTCCACTTT
-,TRBV4-1,TRBJ2-4,TRBD2,CASSQDRGERGRAKNIQYF,TGCGCCAGCAGCCAAGATCGTGGCGAGCGGGGACGGGCCAAAAACATTCAGTACTTC
many,TRBV15,TRBJ2-5,-,CATSRDLGQNQETQYF,TGTGCCACCAGCAGAGATCTAGGACAGAACCAAGAGACCCAGTACTTC
many,TRBV7-9,TRBJ2-2,TRBD1,CASSTWGQGGTGELFF,TGTGCCAGCAGCACATGGGGACAGGGAGGCACCGGGGAGCTGTTTTTT
few,TRBV25-1,TRBJ2-7,TRBD1,CASSGDRSGYEQYF,TGTGCCAGCAGTGGGGACAGGAGCGGCTACGAGCAGTACTTC
many,TRBV10-3,TRBJ1-2,-,CAARGGDTYGYTF,TGTGCCGCAAGGGGAGGGGACACCTATGGCTACACCTTC
many,TRBV24-1,TRBJ2-1,-,CATSDPVGGQGNEQFF,TGTGCCACCAGTGACCCCGTGGGGGGGCAGGGCAATGAGCAGTTCTTC
-,TRBV28,TRBJ2-2,-,CATDRTGELFF,TGTGCCACCGACCGCACCGGGGAGCTGTTTTTT
-,TRBV25-1,TRBJ1-4,-,CASSQDRGRGREKLFF,TGCGCCAGCAGCCAAGATCGGGGCAGGGGCCGGGAAAAACTGTTTTTT
-,TRBV30,TRBJ1-5,-,CAWSVSLNQPQHF,TGTGCCTGGAGTGTGAGTTTAAATCAGCCCCAGCATTTT
once,TRBV11-2,TRBJ1-6,-,CASSRAQEGSPLHF,TGTGCCAGCAGCAGAGCTCAGGAAGGTTCACCCCTCCACTTT
-,TRBV20-1,TRBJ2-5,TRBD2,CSASGGGRETQYF,TGCAGTGCTAGTGGGGGGGGGAGAGAGACCCAGTACTTC
-,TRBV19,TRBJ1-5,-,CASENGGGNQPQHF,TGTGCCAGTGAGAATGGAGGGGGCAATCAGCCCCAGCATTTT
-,TRBV25-1,TRBJ2-3,TRBD2,CASSQELAGGTDTQYF,TGTGCCAGCAGCCAAGAACTAGCGGGGGGCACAGATACGCAGTATTTT
-,TRBV12-5,TRBJ2-7,TRBD2,CASGLYPSGRWGSRQYF,TGTGCTAGTGGTTTGTATCCTAGCGGGAGGTGGGGGAGTCGGCAGTACTTC
-,TRBV9,TRBJ2-7,TRBD1,CASSAGQYYEQYF,TGTGCCAGCAGCGCGGGACAGTACTACGAGCAGTACTTC
-,TRBV5-1,TRBJ1-3,-,CASTLGGSGNTIHF,TGCGCCAGCACCCTAGGGGGATCGGGAAACACCATACATTTT
many,TRBV20-1,TRBJ2-7,-,CSATTGDFAYEQYF,TGCAGTGCGACGACGGGCGATTTCGCCTACGAGCAGTACTTC
many,TRBV7-9,TRBJ1-2,-,CASSPGWASYGYTF,TGTGCCAGCAGCCCCGGGTGGGCCTCCTATGGCTACACCTTC
-,TRBV6-2/TRBV6-3,TRBJ1-1,TRBD1,CASTPLGQGRGTEAFF,TGTGCCAGCACCCCCCTCGGACAGGGACGGGGCACTGAAGCTTTCTTT
many,TRBV5-1,TRBJ1-2,-,CASRYNDRRTDTYGYTF,TGCGCCAGCAGGTACAACGACCGACGGACAGATACCTATGGCTACACCTTC
-,TRBV27,TRBJ2-7,TRBD2,CASRQRGFSYEQYF,TGTGCCAGCAGACAGCGGGGGTTTTCCTACGAGCAGTACTTC
-,TRBV5-1,TRBJ1-5,-,CASSLVGGGQPQHF,TGCGCCAGCAGCTTGGTAGGGGGAGGTCAGCCCCAGCATTTT
-,TRBV20-1,TRBJ1-2,TRBD1,CSASEGTGGGYTF,TGCAGTGCTAGCGAGGGGACAGGGGGTGGCTACACCTTC
-,TRBV19,TRBJ2-7,TRBD2,CASSPYASGGTYEQYF,TGTGCCAGTAGTCCTTATGCAAGCGGGGGAACCTACGAGCAGTACTTC
-,TRBV19,TRBJ2-7,TRBD2,CAKRASGRAFLFSYEQYF,TGTGCCAAAAGGGCTAGCGGGAGGGCCTTTCTTTTTTCCTACGAGCAGTACTTC
-,TRBV27,TRBJ2-1,TRBD2,CASTSGGSYNEQFF,TGTGCCAGCACTTCGGGGGGTTCCTACAATGAGCAGTTCTTC
many,TRBV5-1,TRBJ1-5,-,CASSLGGGPHQPQHF,TGCGCCAGCAGCTTGGGAGGAGGGCCGCATCAGCCCCAGCATTTT
-,TRBV7-2,TRBJ1-5,TRBD1,CVSSLDRGNQPQHF,TGTGTCAGCAGCTTGGACAGGGGCAATCAGCCCCAGCATTTT
few,TRBV20-1,TRBJ2-2,TRBD2,CSARLAANTGELFF,TGCAGTGCTAGACTAGCGGCGAACACCGGGGAGCTGTTTTTT
-,TRBV15,TRBJ1-5,-,CATSSLKEGGGNLQPQHF,TGTGCCACCAGCAGCCTTAAAGAGGGGGGCGGGAATCTTCAGCCCCAGCATTTT
once,TRBV29-1,TRBJ1-2,TRBD1,CTASTGAGGYTF,TGCACCGCCTCGACAGGGGCCGGGGGCTACACCTTC
many,TRBV29-1,TRBJ2-7,-,CSAAKGAGRYEQYF,TGCAGCGCCGCGAAGGGGGCGGGAAGGTACGAGCAGTACTTC
many,TRBV20-1,TRBJ1-5,-,CSAAGPHNQPQHF,TGCAGTGCAGCGGGACCGCACAATCAGCCCCAGCATTTT
many,TRBV2,TRBJ2-1,TRBD2,CASSETSSVNEQFF,TGTGCCAGCAGTGAGACTAGCTCTGTAAATGAGCAGTTCTTC